This T cell receptor (beta chain) stems from a study of OX40 agonist ivuxolimab in advanced cancers. Across the whole study: Earlier anti-PD-1, anti-PD-L1 or anti-CTLA-4 therapy was permitted; over 35% had received some.

On this clone: Its matching antigen is unknown.

Findings of the study overall: CD8+ T cells showed, on average, more clonal expansion than CD4+ cells. CD4+ and CD8+ blood T cells expanded clonally by week 6 at 0.1 to 3.0 mg/kg.

The assay was immunoSEQ multiplex PCR, and TCRdb's table has in-frame clones only and misses some. The table records about 89,000 clones, about 88% of them present only once. Trimming took off 7 bases at V and 10 bases at J, with 20 bases between the two ends. This CDR3 comprises 15 residues. The V gene's germline CDR1 is MNHNS and CDR2 SASEGT. The chain recombines TRBV6-1 with TRBJ1-6; D gene ambiguous. Sequences were derived from CD4+ or CD8+ T cells sorted from blood, sampled in a trial of the OX40 agonist ivuxolimab. The TCR comes from an adult with an advanced solid tumor such as melanoma, head and neck, liver or kidney cancer. The DNA of the CDR3 is TGTGCCAGCACCCCAAGGGAGGGAATTCGGTCACCCCTCCACTTT. Translated: CASTPREGIRSPLHF.